These 17 T cell receptor beta chains share one sample of origin, sequenced in a study of vaccination and CD4 T cells after COVID-19. An Oncomine TCR Beta short-read assay was used to sequence the DNA from cultured CD4+ T cells. MiXCR, applied by TCRdb to the PCR reads, yields one record per CDR3 protein. The sample lists about 15,000 distinct CDR3 sequences, 52% occurring once. Stated treatment: roughly ten-day PBMC culture with coronavirus spike peptide pools or control peptides (ViraFEST assay). The antigens of these receptors remain unknown. Sequencing input: CD4+ T cells from blood, cultured in vitro. These receptors were taken from a human donor who had recovered from COVID-19.

This chain joins TRBV6-4 and TRBJ2-3; 8 bases line up with TRBD2. The V gene end was trimmed by 4 bases and the J gene end by 2 bases; junction bases not matched to a gene: 5. CDR1 and CDR2 from the germline V gene are MRHNA and SNTAGT. This CDR3 is built from 15 residues. CDR3 residues: CASSVTSGSTDTQYF. The CDR3 DNA is TGTGCCAGCAGTGTCACTAGCGGTTCCACAGATACGCAGTATTTT.

This clonotype was seen more than once but under ten times. This chain uses TRBV5-1 with TRBJ1-1, with D possibly TRBD1 on 5 matching bases. Trimming took off 0 bases at V and 3 bases at J, with 6 bases between the two ends. The V gene's germline CDR1 is SGHRS and CDR2 YFSETQ. The CDR3 runs to 13 residues. The DNA for the CDR3 is TGCGCCAGCAGCTTGGAACAGGACACTGAAGCTTTCTTT. Translating gives CASSLEQDTEAFF.

The rearrangement links TRBV11-3 to TRBJ1-6, with D perhaps matching TRBD1 (5 bases). There are 15 residues in the CDR3. V was trimmed by 6 bases and J by 6 bases, leaving 15 bases between them. Germline assignment: CDR1 SGHNT and CDR2 YENEEA. The CDR3 nucleotides are TGTGCCAGCAGTTATCTGGGGACTATTAATTCACCCCTCCACTTT. This sequence encodes CASSYLGTINSPLHF.

V is TRBV11-2 and J is TRBJ1-2; D possibly corresponds to TRBD1 (6 bases). Germline CDR1 and CDR2: SGHAT and FQNNGV. The length of the CDR3 is 13 residues. V shed 2 bases and J shed 9 bases, with 13 bases lying between them. The CDR3 reads CASSLYGTTSYTF. DNA of the CDR3: TGTGCCAGCAGCTTATACGGGACAACGAGCTACACCTTC.

The gene calls are TRBV11-2 and TRBJ2-1; no firm D call. V was shortened by 5 bases and J by 15 bases, with 14 bases between the two germline ends. Germline CDR1 reads SGHAT; CDR2 reads FQNNGV. This CDR3 has 11 residues. Here the CDR3 reads CASSESRRRFF. Here the CDR3 DNA reads TGTGCCAGCAGCGAGTCCAGAAGGCGGTTCTTC.

The J gene is TRBJ1-1, the V gene TRBV7-3, with 8 bases fitting TRBD1. Trimming removed 3 bases from V and 3 bases from J; junction bases left unmatched: 6. The CDR3 spans 15 residues. CDR1 and CDR2 from the germline V gene are SGHTA and FQGTGA. CDR3 residues: CASSFQGAKYTEAFF. CDR3 bases: TGTGCCAGCAGCTTTCAGGGGGCTAAATACACTGAAGCTTTCTTT.

This clonotype was counted between two and nine times. This chain links TRBV20-1 with TRBJ2-7; D unresolved. Germline loops: CDR1 DFQATT, CDR2 SNEGSKA (reference sequence). This CDR3 is 12 amino acids long. V gave up 0 bases and J gave up 5 bases, with 8 bases separating them. The CDR3 coding sequence is TGCAGTGCTAGAGATAACAAGGACGAGCAGTACTTC. Translation gives CSARDNKDEQYF.

The chain couples TRBV7-2 to TRBJ2-2; 8 bases match TRBD1. Germline V gene data show CDR1 as SGHTA and CDR2 as FQGNSA. The CDR3 is 14 residues long. The J segment lost 7 bases and the V segment lost 3 bases, leaving 4 bases of the junction unmatched. The CDR3 DNA sequence: TGTGCCAGCAGCTTGGACAGGGCATACGGGGAGCTGTTTTTT. It codes for CASSLDRAYGELFF.

The table lists this clonotype with a few counts. The chain uses TRBV19 and TRBJ1-5; tentatively, D is TRBD1 (5 bases). This CDR3 region has 14 residues. V lost 6 bases to trimming and J lost 3 bases, with 12 bases between them. CDR1 is LNHDA, CDR2 SQIVND, per germline (reference sequence). CDR3 region: CASRIGGPNQPQHF. The CDR3 DNA is TGTGCCAGTAGGATCGGGGGACCCAATCAGCCCCAGCATTTT.

The V and J genes are TRBV12-3 or TRBV12-4 and TRBJ1-1; TRBD1 matches at 8 bases. CDR3 length equals 14 residues. J gave up 1 base and V 6 bases, and 4 bases lay outside the gene matches. CDR3 sequence (DNA): TGTGCCAGCAGCTGGGGGACAGGGAACACTGAAGCTTTCTTT. Its protein product is CASSWGTGNTEAFF.

The chain links TRBV6-1 to TRBJ2-3; 7 bases map to TRBD1. V dropped 7 bases and J dropped 2; count of bases not matched to a gene: 6. Per the germline V gene, CDR1 is MNHNS and CDR2 is SASEGT. CDR3 length: 14 amino acids. The CDR3 bases are TGTGCCAGCACCCTGGACAGGAACACAGATACGCAGTATTTT. This translates into CASTLDRNTDTQYF.

The rearrangement uses TRBV6-5 and TRBJ2-7; TRBD1 matches 7 bases. CDR1 and CDR2 from the germline V gene are MNHEY and SVGAGI. This CDR3 contains 14 residues. The trim removed 0 bases at V and 6 bases at J, leaving 5 bases unmatched. For the CDR3, the DNA is TGTGCCAGCAGTTACTCGAACAGGGGTAGCGAGCAGTACTTC. Translation: CASSYSNRGSEQYF.

The rearrangement joins TRBV12-3 or TRBV12-4 to TRBJ2-1; 10 bases are a match to TRBD2. V was clipped by 5 bases and J by 2 bases; unmatched bases: 12. The CDR3 sequence is 18 residues long. The DNA for the CDR3 is TGTGCCAGCAGTCCTCTCCTACTAGCGGGGTCGGCCTACAATGAGCAGTTCTTC. The encoded protein is CASSPLLLAGSAYNEQFF.

The V and J genes are TRBV7-2 and TRBJ2-7, with TRBD1 matching over 11 bases. CDR1 and CDR2 from the germline V gene are SGHTA and FQGNSA. This CDR3 has 15 residues. V trimming: 1 base; J trimming: 4 bases; junction bases outside the gene matches: 3. CDR3 DNA sequence: TGTGCCAGCAGCTTAGAGGGACAGGGGGGGTACGAGCAGTACTTC. Translated: CASSLEGQGGYEQYF.

The chain has TRBV20-1 and TRBJ2-1; maybe TRBD1 (5 bases). The CDR3 has 11 residues. Germline lookup yields CDR1 DFQATT and CDR2 SNEGSKA (reference sequence). Trimming removed 6 bases at V and 7 bases at J, with 10 bases between. CDR3: CSAPRGNEQFF. The DNA of the CDR3 is TGCAGTGCCCCAAGGGGTAATGAGCAGTTCTTC.

The CDR3 is CASSLSTSGGNIQYF. The CDR3 DNA reads as TGTGCCAGCAGCTTATCGACTAGCGGGGGAAACATTCAGTACTTC. This chain connects TRBV7-9 to TRBJ2-4; 12 bases line up with TRBD2. From germline, CDR1 is SEHNR and CDR2 FQNEAQ (reference sequence). The CDR3 runs 15 residues. Germline trimming cut 2 bases from V and 6 bases from J; bases unmatched to any gene: 2.

The rearrangement joins TRBV20-1 to TRBJ1-5; D is unclear. The germline V gene has CDR1 DFQATT and CDR2 SNEGSKA (reference sequence). This CDR3 is built from 13 residues. V was pared by 6 bases and J by 5 bases, with 14 bases between. In DNA form, the CDR3 reads TGCAGTGCCCGGGTGGGGAGAGATCAGCCCCAGCATTTT. Translation gives CSARVGRDQPQHF.